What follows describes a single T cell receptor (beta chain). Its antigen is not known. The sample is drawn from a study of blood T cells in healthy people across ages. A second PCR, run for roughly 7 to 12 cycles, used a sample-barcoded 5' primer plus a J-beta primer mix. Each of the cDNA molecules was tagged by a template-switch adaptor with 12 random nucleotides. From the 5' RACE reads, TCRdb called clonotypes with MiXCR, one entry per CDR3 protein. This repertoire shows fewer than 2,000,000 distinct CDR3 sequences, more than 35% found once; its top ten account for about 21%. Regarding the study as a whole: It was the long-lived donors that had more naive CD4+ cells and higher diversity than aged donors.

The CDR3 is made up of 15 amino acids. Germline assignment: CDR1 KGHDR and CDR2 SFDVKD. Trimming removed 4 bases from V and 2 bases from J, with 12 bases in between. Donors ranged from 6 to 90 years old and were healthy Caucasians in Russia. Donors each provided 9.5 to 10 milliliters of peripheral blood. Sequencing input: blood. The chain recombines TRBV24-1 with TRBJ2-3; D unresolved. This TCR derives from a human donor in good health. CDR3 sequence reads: CATSDLDGITDTQYF. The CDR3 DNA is TGTGCCACCAGTGACTTGGACGGAATCACAGATACGCAGTATTTT.